A selection of T cell receptor beta chains follows, all from one sample in a study of T cell repertoires in ileal Crohn's disease. Libraries were prepared by immunoSEQ multiplex PCR; TCRdb keeps only in-frame clonotypes and omits some of them. The sample carries about 3,800 clones, around 83% recorded once. Sequencing was done on a sample of ileal tissue. Receptor source: an adult with Crohn's disease. Each CDR3 is given with its conserved first and last residue. D genes are given only for firm matches. Clone size is shown for a subset of rows, as once, few, many or a class of expanded clone.

d_call,clone_size,j_call,v_call,cdr3_nt,cdr3_aa
-,-,TRBJ1-6,TRBV27,TGTGCCAGCAGTGCCACCGGGACACATTCCCCCCTCCACTTT,CASSATGTHSPLHF
-,-,TRBJ1-5,TRBV6-1,TGTGCCAGCAGTGCACATCGAGGCGCTCAGCCCCAGCATTTT,CASSAHRGAQPQHF
-,-,TRBJ1-3,TRBV28,TGTGCCAGCAGTCCCCCCGGGCCCGGGGGAGGAAACACCATATATTTT,CASSPPGPGGGNTIYF
-,once,TRBJ2-3,TRBV30,TGTGGAGTACAGGGCGTTAGCACAGATACGCAGTATTTT,CGVQGVSTDTQYF
-,-,TRBJ2-2,TRBV5-1,TGCGCCAGCAGCCAGGCGACCACCGGGGAGCTGTTTTTT,CASSQATTGELFF
-,-,TRBJ2-7,TRBV18,TGTGCCAGCTCCCCTAAGAGGGACACGTCCTACGAGCAGTACTTC,CASSPKRDTSYEQYF
-,-,TRBJ1-1,TRBV28,TGTGCCAGCAGTTACTCTTGGACAGCCATGAACACTGAAGCTTTCTTT,CASSYSWTAMNTEAFF
-,-,TRBJ1-2,TRBV7-9,TGTGCCAGCAGCTTTGAGCGGGTTGGCGGCTACACCTTC,CASSFERVGGYTF
-,-,TRBJ1-1,TRBV4-1,TGCGCCAGCAGCCAAGATCCTGTAGCGGGTTACGAAGCTTTCTTT,CASSQDPVAGYEAFF
-,-,TRBJ2-5,TRBV7-2,TGTGCCAGCAGCTTAGGGGAGCAGACCCAGTACTTC,CASSLGEQTQYF
-,-,TRBJ2-7,TRBV6-5,TGTGCCAGCAGTCGGACTGAAACCTACGAGCAGTACTTC,CASSRTETYEQYF
TRBD2,-,TRBJ2-2,TRBV4-2,TGTGCCAGCAGCCAAGCCAGGGCACTCCTCGATGGGACTAGCGGGGGCCACAGGACCGGGGAGCTGTTTTTT,CASSQARALLDGTSGGHRTGELFF
-,few,TRBJ2-7,TRBV7-8,TGTGCCAGCAGCTTGACGAGTGGCGGTATCTACGAGCAGTACTTC,CASSLTSGGIYEQYF
-,-,TRBJ1-3,TRBV6-5,TGTGCCAGCAGTCACGGGGAGGCCGGAAACACCATATATTTT,CASSHGEAGNTIYF
TRBD2,-,TRBJ2-7,TRBV10-3,TGTGCCATCAGCCTTGAGACGGGGGGGCGGGACGAGCAGTACTTC,CAISLETGGRDEQYF
TRBD1,-,TRBJ1-2,TRBV6-5,TGTGCCAGCAGTTATCGGGACAGGGGAAGTCGTGGCTACACCTTC,CASSYRDRGSRGYTF